Reported below is one T cell receptor beta chain. The specificity of this receptor is unknown. No per-base quality is available; no much larger clone lies one base away. Genomic DNA was extracted from sorted cells with the Quick-DNA Microprep Kit. Amplification of TCRbeta DNA was done with the immunoSEQ hsTCRbeta kit, following the protocol from the manufacturer. An Illumina MiSeq instrument was used to sequence the TCRbeta libraries. As for how the authors treated the data: Following removal of out-of-frame sequences, more than 2,000,000 distinct TCRbeta sequences were retained, with an average of about 63,000 per individual. Two values were used to score each individual: the count of about 160 previously reported CMV-associated TCRbeta sequences and the total count of productive distinct TCRbeta sequences. A beta-binomial model was reimplemented in Python, and random forests from scikit-learn, run with default parameters, were trained on data from the US cohort. Classifier performance on the Belgian cohort was summarized as median AUC with percentile confidence intervals over 10,000 bootstrap iterations. TCRdb took over this immuneACCESS table, retaining in-frame rearrangements with V and J assigned. Such tables are incomplete; in checked studies, under half of the missing clones stem from an unresolved V gene, and the remainder is unexplained. That table gives V, J and clone size, and the DNA gave D and trimming. Across this sample there are about 42,000 clones, with roughly 80% seen only once. The ten most abundant clones make up approximately 0.85% of the sample.

The data stem from a study of memory CD4+ T cells and cytomegalovirus serostatus (dated by TCRdb to the late 2010s). In terms of the full investigation: The 35 or so healthy Belgian adults in the cohort included 9 who were CMV seropositive and about 24 who were CMV seronegative. The study sequenced CD4+ memory TCRbeta repertoires of a Belgian cohort with known cytomegalovirus serostatus to replicate a published TCR-based CMV serostatus classifier. Here is what the overall study found, with its caveats: Of 164 previously reported CMV-associated TCRbeta sequences, over 65 appeared in the CD4+ memory repertoires, each in one to five individuals. On the Belgian cohort, the classifier built on the original framework reached a median bootstrapped AUC of roughly 0.96, with a 95% CI of 0.76-1.00. CMV serostatus prediction reached a median bootstrapped AUC of 0.95 with the original framework and 0.91 with a US-trained random forest. Only CD4+CD45RO+ memory cells were sequenced, unlike the original study, which covered naive and memory CD4+ and CD8+ populations. The results were interpreted as suggesting that the CMV-associated TCR signature is mostly present in the CD4+ memory repertoire.

From its cysteine to its phenylalanine, the CDR3 spans 14 amino acids. The CDR3 DNA has 42 bases and is translated from base 1. V is clipped by 0 bases and J by 6 bases, and the sequence between their germline boundaries is 8 bases long. CDR1 and CDR2 are drawn from the germline V gene: LGHNA, YSLEER. Single viable CD3+CD4+CD8-CD45RO+ cells were sorted as memory CD4+ T cells on a FACSAria II. CMV serostatus was determined using a Roche Elecsys assay that detects serum IgG against CMV pp150, pp28, p38 and p52. After the samples were thawed, total CD4+ T cells were enriched through positive selection using CD4 magnetic microbeads. The samples came from a separate study whose specific focus was interrogating the CD4+ T cell memory repertoire. Peripheral blood mononuclear cells were isolated and cryopreserved following standard operating procedures; serum was stored at -80 °C. The staining used CD3-PerCP (BW264/56), CD4-APC (RPA-T4), CD45RO-PE (UCHT1) and CD8-Pacific Orange (3B5) antibodies, and Sytox blue was used to exclude non-viable cells.

The sequencing input was memory CD4+ T cells from blood. The receptor chain draws on TRBV4-3 and TRBJ1-4; the D gene is possibly TRBD1, with 5 bases matching. This TCR came from an adult in good health and CMV-seronegative. Here the CDR3 is given as CASSQDMTDEKLFF. The bases read TGCGCCAGCAGCCAAGATATGACAGATGAAAAACTGTTTTTT.